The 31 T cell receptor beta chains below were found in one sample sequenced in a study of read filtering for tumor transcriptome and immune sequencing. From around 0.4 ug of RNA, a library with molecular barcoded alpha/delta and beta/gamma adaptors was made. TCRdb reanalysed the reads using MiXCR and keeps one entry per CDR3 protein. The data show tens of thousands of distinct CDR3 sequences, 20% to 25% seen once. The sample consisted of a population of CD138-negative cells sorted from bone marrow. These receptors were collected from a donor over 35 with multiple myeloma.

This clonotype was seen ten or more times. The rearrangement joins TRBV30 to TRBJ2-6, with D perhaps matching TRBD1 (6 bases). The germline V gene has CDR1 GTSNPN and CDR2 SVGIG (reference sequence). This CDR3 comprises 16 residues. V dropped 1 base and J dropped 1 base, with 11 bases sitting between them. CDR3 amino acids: CAWSDPTGSGANVLTF. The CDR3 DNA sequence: TGTGCCTGGAGTGACCCCACAGGGTCTGGGGCCAACGTCCTGACTTTC.

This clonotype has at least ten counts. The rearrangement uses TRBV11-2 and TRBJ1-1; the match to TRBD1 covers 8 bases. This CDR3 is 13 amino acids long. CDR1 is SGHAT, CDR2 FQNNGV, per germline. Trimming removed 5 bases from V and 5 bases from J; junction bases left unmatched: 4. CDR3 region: CASSKQGGTEAFF. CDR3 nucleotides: TGTGCCAGCAGCAAACAGGGGGGGACTGAAGCTTTCTTT.

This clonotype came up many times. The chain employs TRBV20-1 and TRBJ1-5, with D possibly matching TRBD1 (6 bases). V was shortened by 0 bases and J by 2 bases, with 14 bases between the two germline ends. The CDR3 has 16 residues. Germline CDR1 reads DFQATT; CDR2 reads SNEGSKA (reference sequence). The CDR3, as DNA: TGCAGTGCTAGAGATTGGGCAGGGGAGGGCAATCAGCCCCAGCATTTT. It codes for CSARDWAGEGNQPQHF.

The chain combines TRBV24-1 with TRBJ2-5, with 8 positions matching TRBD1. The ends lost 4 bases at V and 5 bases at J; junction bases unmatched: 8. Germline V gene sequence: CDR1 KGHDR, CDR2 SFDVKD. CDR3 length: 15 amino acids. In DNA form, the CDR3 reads TGTGCCACCAGTGACTCACGCACAGGGGGTGAGACCCAGTACTTC. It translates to CATSDSRTGGETQYF.

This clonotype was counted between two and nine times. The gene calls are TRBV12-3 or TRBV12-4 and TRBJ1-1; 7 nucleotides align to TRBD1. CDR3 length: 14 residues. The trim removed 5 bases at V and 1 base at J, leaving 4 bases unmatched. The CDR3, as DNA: TGTGCCAGCAGTGTACAGGGGTCGAACACTGAAGCTTTCTTT. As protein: CASSVQGSNTEAFF.

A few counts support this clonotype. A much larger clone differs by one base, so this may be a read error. The CDR3 reads CASTPTGESGELFF. The CDR3 DNA reads TGTGCCAGCACCCCGACAGGGGAATCCGGGGAGCTGTTTTTT. J is TRBJ2-2 and V is TRBV7-8; 8 bases map to TRBD1. After removal of 7 bases from V and 6 bases from J, the junction contained 7 bases not matched to a gene. Germline CDR1 and CDR2: SGHVS and FQNEAQ. CDR3 size: 14 residues.

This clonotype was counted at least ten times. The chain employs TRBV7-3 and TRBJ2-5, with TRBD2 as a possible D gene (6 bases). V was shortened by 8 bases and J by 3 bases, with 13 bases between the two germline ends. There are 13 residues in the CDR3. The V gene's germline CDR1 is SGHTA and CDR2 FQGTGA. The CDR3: CASSSGDKETQYF. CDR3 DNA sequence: TGTGCCAGCTCCTCGGGGGATAAAGAGACCCAGTACTTC.

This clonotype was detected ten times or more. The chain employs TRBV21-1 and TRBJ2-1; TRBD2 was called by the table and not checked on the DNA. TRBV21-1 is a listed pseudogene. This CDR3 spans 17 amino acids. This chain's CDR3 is CASSSTGTSGYYNEQFF. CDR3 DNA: TGTGCCAGCAGCAGTACCGGGACTAGCGGGTATTACAATGAGCAGTTCTTC.

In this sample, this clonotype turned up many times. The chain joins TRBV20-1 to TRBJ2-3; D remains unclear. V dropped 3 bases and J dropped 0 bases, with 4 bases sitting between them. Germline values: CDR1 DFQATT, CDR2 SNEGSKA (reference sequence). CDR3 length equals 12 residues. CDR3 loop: CSASPSTDTQYF. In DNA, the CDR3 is TGCAGTGCTAGCCCGAGCACAGATACGCAGTATTTT.

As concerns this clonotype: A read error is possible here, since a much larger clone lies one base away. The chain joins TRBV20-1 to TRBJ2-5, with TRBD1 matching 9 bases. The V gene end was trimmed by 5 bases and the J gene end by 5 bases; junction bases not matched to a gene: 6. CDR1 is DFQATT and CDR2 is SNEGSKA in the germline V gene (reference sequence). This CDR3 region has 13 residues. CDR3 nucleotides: TGCAGTGCTGGAGGGACAGGGCCGGAGACCCAGTACTTC. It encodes CSAGGTGPETQYF.

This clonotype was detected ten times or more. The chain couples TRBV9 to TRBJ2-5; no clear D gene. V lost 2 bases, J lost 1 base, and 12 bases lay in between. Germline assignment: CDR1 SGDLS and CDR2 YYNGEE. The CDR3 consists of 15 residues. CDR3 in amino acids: CASSVSPAFQETQYF. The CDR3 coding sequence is TGTGCCAGCAGCGTTTCTCCAGCGTTCCAAGAGACCCAGTACTTC.

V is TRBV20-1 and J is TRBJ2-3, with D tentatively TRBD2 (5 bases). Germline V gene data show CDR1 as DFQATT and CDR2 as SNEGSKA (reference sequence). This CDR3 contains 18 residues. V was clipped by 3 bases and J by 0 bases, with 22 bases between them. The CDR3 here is CSARGPVSGDPSTDTQYF. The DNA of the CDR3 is TGCAGTGCTAGGGGCCCCGTCAGCGGAGACCCTAGCACAGATACGCAGTATTTT.

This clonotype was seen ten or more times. The CDR3 protein is CSVSGTGSGANVLTF. CDR3 DNA: TGCAGCGTGTCCGGGACGGGCTCTGGGGCCAACGTCCTGACTTTC. V usage is TRBV29-1 and J usage is TRBJ2-6, with D possibly being TRBD1 or TRBD2 (5 bases each). V shed 6 bases and J shed 0 bases, with 12 bases lying between them. CDR3 length: 15 amino acids. In germline, CDR1 is SQVTM, CDR2 ANQGSEA.

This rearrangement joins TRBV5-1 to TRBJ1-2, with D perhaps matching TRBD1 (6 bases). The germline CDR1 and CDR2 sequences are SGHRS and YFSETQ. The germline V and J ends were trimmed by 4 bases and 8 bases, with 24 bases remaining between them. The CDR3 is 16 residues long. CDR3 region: CASSPTSGAPIGGYTF. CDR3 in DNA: TGCGCCAGCAGCCCAACCTCAGGGGCCCCTATCGGAGGCTACACCTTC.

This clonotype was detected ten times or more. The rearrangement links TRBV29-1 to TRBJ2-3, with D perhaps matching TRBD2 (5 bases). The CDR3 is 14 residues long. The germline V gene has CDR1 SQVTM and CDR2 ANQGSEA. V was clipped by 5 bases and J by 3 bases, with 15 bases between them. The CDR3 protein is CSVSISATTDTQYF. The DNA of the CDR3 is TGCAGCGTTTCAATTAGCGCAACGACAGATACGCAGTATTTT.

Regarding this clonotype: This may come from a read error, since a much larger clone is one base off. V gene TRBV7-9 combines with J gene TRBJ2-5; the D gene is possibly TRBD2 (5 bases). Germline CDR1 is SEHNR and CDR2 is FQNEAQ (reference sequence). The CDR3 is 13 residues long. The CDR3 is CASSYPGGETRYF. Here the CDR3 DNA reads TGTGCCAGCAGCTATCCCGGAGGAGAGACCCGGTACTTC.

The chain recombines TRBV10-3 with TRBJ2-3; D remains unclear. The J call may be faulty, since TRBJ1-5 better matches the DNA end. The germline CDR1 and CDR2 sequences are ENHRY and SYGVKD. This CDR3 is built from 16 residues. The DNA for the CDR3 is TGTGCCATCAGTGAGCTAGCGGGGAAAAGCACAGATACGCAGCATTTT. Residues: CAISELAGKSTDTQHF.

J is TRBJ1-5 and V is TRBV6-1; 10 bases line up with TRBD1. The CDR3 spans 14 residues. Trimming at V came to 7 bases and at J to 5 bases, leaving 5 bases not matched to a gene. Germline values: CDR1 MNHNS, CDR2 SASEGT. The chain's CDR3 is CASIFGTGDQPQHF. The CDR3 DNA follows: TGTGCCAGCATCTTCGGGACAGGGGATCAGCCCCAGCATTTT.

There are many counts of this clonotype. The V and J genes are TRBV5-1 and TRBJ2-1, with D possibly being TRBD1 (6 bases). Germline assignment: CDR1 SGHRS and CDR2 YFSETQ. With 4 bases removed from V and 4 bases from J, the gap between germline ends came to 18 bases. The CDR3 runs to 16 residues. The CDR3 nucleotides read TGCGCCAGCAGCCCAACCGGGACAACTCTTTACAATGAGCAGTTCTTC. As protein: CASSPTGTTLYNEQFF.

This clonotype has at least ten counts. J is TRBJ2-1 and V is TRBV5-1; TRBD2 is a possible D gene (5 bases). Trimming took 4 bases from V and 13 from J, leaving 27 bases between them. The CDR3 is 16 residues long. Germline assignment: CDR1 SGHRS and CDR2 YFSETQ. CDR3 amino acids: CASSGRTSGPSALQFF. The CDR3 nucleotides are TGCGCCAGCAGCGGTCGTACGAGCGGCCCCAGCGCCCTACAGTTCTTC.

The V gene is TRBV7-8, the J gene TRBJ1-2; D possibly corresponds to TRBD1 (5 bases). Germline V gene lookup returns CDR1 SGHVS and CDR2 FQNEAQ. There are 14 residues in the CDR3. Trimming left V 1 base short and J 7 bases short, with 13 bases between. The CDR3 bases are TGTGCCAGCAGCTTAGGGCCCCGGCAGGGTGGCTACACCTTC. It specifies CASSLGPRQGGYTF.

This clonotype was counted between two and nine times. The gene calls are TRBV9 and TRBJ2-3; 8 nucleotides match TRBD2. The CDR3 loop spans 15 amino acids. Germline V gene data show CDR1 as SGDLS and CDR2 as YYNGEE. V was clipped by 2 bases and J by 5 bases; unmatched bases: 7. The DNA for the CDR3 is TGTGCCAGCAGCGTGGGCCTAGCGGGTTTAGATACGCAGTATTTT. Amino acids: CASSVGLAGLDTQYF. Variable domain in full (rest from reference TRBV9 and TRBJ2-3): DSGVTQTPKHLITATGQRVTLRCSPRSGDLSVYWYQQSLDQGLQFLIQYYNGEERAKGNILERFSAQQFPDLHSELNLSSLELGDSALYFCASSVGLAGLDTQYFGPGTRLTVL.

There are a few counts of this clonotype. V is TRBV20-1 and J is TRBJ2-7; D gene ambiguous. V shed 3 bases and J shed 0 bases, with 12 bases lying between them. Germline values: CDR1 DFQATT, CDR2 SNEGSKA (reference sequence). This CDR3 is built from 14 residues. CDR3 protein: CSASLRPSSYEQYF. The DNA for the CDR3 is TGCAGTGCTAGTCTGCGGCCGAGCTCCTACGAGCAGTACTTC.

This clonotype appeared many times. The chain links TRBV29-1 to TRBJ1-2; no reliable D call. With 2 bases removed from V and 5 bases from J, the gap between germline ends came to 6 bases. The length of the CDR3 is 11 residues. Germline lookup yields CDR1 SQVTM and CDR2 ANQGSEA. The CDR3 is CSVEREYGYTF. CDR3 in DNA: TGCAGCGTTGAAAGGGAGTATGGCTACACCTTC. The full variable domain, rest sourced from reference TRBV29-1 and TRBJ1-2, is SAVISQKPSRDICQRGTSLTIQCQVDSQVTMMFWYRQQPGQSLTLIATANQGSEATYESGFVIDKFPISRPNLTFSTLTVSNMSPEDSSIYLCSVEREYGYTFGSGTRLTVV.

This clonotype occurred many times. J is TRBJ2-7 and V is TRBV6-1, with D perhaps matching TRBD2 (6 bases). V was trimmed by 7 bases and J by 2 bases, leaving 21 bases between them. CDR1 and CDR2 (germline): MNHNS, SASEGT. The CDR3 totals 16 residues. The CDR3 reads CASTRLGGRAPYEQYF. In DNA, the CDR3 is TGTGCCAGCACTCGACTCGGGGGAAGGGCCCCCTACGAGCAGTACTTC.

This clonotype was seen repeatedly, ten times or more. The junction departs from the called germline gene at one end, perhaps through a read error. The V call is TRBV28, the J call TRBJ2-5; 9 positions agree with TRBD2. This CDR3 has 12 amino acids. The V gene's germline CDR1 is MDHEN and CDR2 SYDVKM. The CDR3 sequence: CASSSIAGAIAF. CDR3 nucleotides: TGTGCCAGCAGCTCCATAGCGGGGGCCATTGCCTTC.

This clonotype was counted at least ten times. The CDR3 DNA sequence: TGTGCCAGCTCAACTACCCAGACGCCCCGGTCAAGCTCTGGGGCCAACGTCCTGACTTTC. It encodes CASSTTQTPRSSSGANVLTF. The rearrangement links TRBV18 to TRBJ2-6; D ambiguous. The V and J ends lost 5 bases and 0 bases respectively, with 23 bases between them. The germline V gene encodes CDR1 KGHSH and CDR2 LQKENI. The CDR3 is 20 residues long.

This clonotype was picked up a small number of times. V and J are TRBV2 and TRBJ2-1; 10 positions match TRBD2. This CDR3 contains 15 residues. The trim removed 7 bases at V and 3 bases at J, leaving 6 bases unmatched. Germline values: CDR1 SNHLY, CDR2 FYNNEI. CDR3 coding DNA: TGTGCCAGCAATAGCGGGAGGCTTGACTACAATGAGCAGTTCTTC. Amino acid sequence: CASNSGRLDYNEQFF.

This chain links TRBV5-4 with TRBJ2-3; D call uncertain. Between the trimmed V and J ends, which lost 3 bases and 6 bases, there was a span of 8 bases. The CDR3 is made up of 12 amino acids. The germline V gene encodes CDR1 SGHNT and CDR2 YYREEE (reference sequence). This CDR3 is CASSSFDDTQYF. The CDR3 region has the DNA TGTGCCAGCAGCTCCTTCGATGATACGCAGTATTTT.

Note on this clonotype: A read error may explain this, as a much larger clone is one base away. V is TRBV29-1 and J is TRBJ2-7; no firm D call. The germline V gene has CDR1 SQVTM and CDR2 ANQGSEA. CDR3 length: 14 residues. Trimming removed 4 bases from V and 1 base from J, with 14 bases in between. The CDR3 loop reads CSVVQRSLSYEQYF. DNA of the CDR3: TGCAGCGTTGTTCAGCGCTCATTGTCCTACGAGCAGTACTTC.

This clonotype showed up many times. The CDR3 protein is CASSVQPSSYEQYF. CDR3 nucleotides: TGCGCCAGCAGCGTGCAGCCCTCGTCCTACGAGCAGTACTTC. V is TRBV5-1 and J is TRBJ2-7; no clear D gene. With 4 bases removed from V and 1 base from J, the gap between germline ends came to 12 bases. Germline V gene sequence: CDR1 SGHRS, CDR2 YFSETQ. CDR3 length: 14 residues.